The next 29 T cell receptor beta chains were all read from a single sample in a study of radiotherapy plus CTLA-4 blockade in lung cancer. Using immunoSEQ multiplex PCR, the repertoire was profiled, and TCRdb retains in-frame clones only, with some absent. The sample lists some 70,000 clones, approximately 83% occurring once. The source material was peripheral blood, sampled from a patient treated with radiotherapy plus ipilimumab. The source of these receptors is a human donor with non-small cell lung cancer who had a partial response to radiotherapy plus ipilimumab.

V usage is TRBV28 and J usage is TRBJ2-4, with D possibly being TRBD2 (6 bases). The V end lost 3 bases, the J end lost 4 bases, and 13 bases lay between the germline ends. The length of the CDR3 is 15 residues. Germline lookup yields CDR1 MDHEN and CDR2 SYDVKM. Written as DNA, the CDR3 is TGTGCCAGCAGTTTGGAGGGTTTGGATAAAAACATTCAGTACTTC. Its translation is CASSLEGLDKNIQYF.

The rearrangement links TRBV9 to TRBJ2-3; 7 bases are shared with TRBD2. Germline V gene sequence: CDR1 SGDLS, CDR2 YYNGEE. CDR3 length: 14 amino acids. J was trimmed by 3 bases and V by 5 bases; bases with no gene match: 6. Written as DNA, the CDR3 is TGTGCCAGCAGTGGAGGAGCGGGGACAGATACGCAGTATTTT. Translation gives CASSGGAGTDTQYF.

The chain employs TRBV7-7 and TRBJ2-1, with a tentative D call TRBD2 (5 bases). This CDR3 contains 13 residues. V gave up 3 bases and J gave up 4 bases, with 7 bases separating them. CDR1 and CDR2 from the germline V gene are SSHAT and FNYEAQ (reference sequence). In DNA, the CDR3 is TGTGCCAGCAGCTTTACTAGGTACAATGAGCAGTTCTTC. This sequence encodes CASSFTRYNEQFF.

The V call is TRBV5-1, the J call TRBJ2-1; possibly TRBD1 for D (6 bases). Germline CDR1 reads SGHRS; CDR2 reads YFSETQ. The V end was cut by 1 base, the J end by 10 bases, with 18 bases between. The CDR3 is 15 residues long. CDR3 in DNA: TGCGCCAGCAGCTTGAGCAGGGGTGGAAATCAGGAGCAGTTCTTC. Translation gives CASSLSRGGNQEQFF.

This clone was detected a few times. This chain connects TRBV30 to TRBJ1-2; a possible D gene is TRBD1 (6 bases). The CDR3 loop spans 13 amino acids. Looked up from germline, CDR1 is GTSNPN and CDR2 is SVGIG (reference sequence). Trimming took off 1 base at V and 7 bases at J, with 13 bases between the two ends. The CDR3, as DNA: TGTGCCTGGAGTGGGGTTGGGGGCTTTGGCTACACCTTC. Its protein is CAWSGVGGFGYTF.

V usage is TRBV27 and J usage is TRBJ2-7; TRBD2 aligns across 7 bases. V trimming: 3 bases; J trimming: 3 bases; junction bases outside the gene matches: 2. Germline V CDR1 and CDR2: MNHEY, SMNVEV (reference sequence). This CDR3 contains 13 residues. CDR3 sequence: CASSFGGSYEQYF. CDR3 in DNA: TGTGCCAGCAGTTTTGGCGGGAGCTACGAGCAGTACTTC.

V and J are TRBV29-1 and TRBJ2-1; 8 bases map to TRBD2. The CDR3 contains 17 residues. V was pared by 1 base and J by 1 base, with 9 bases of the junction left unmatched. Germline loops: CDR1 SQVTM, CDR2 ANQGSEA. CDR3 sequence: CSVEGVGGRQSYNEQFF. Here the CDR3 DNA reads TGCAGCGTTGAAGGTGTTGGCGGGAGGCAATCCTACAATGAGCAGTTCTTC.

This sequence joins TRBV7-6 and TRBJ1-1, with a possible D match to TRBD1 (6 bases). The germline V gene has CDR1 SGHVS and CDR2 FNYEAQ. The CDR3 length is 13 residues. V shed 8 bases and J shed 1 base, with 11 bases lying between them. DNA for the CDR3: TGTGCCAGCGCCTTGGACAGGAACACTGAAGCTTTCTTT. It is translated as CASALDRNTEAFF.

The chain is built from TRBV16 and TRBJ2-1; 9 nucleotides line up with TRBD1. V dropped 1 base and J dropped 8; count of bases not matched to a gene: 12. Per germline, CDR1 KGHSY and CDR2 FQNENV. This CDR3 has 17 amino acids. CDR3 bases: TGTGCCAGCAGCCAATATGACAGGGGGGGACTCAATTATGAGCAGTTCTTC. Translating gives CASSQYDRGGLNYEQFF.

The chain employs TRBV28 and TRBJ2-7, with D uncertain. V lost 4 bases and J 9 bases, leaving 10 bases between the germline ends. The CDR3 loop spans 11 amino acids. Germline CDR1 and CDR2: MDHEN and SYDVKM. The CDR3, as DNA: TGTGCCAGCAGTTCCCAGAACGTGCAGTACTTC. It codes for CASSSQNVQYF.

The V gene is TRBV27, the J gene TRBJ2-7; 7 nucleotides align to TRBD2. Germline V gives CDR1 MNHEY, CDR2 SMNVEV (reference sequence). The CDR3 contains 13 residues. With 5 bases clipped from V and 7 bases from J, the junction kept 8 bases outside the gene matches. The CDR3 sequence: CASSPGWGGEQYF. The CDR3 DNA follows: TGTGCCAGCAGTCCCGGGTGGGGAGGGGAGCAGTACTTC.

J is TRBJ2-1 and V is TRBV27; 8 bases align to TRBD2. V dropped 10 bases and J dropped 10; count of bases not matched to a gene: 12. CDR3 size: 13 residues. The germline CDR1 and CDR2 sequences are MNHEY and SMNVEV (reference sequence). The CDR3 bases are TGTGCCACCGCACCCCTTAGCGGGGTGGAGCAGTTCTTC. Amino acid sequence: CATAPLSGVEQFF.

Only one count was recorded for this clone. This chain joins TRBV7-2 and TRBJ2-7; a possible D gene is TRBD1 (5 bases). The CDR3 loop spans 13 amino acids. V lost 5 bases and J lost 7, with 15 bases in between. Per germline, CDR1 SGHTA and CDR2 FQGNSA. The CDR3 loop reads CASSRRVLWEQYF. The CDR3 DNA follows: TGTGCCAGCAGCCGCAGGGTGTTGTGGGAGCAGTACTTC.

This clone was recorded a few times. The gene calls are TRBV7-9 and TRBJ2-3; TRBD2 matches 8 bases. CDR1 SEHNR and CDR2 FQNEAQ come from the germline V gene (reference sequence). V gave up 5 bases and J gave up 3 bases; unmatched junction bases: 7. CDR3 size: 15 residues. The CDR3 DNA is TGTGCCAGCAGCCGGCCCAGCGGGAGTACAGATACGCAGTATTTT. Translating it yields CASSRPSGSTDTQYF.

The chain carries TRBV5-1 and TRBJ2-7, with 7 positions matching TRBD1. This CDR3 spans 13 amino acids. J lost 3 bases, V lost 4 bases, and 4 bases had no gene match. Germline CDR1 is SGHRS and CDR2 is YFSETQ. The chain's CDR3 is CASSQTGNYEQYF. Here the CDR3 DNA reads TGCGCCAGCAGCCAGACAGGGAACTACGAGCAGTACTTC.

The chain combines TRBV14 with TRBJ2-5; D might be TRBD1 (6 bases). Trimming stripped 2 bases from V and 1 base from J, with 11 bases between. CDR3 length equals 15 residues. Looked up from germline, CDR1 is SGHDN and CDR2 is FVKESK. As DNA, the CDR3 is TGTGCCAGCAGCCAAAAGAGAGGGGGCCAAGAGACCCAGTACTTC. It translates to CASSQKRGGQETQYF. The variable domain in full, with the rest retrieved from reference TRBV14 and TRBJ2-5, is EAGVTQFPSHSVIEKGQTVTLRCDPISGHDNLYWYRRVMGKEIKFLLHFVKESKQDESGMPNNRFLAERTGGTYSTLKVQPAELEDSGVYFCASSQKRGGQETQYFGPGTRLLVL.

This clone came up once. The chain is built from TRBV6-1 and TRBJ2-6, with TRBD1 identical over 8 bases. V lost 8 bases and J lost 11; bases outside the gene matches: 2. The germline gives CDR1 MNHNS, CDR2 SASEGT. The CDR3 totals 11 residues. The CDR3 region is CASGTGYVLTF. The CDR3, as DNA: TGTGCCAGCGGGACAGGTTACGTCCTGACTTTC.

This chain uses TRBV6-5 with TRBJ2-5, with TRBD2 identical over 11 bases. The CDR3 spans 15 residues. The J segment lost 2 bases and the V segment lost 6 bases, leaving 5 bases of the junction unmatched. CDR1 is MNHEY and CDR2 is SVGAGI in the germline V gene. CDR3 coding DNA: TGTGCCAGCAGCCCCGGGACTAGCGGACAAGAGACCCAGTACTTC. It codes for CASSPGTSGQETQYF.

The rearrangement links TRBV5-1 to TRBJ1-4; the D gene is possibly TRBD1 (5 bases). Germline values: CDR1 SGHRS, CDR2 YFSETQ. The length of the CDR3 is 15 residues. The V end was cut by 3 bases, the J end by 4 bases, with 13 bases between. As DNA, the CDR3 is TGCGCCAGCAGCTCCGGGACTCTTGGTAATGAAAAACTGTTTTTT. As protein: CASSSGTLGNEKLFF.

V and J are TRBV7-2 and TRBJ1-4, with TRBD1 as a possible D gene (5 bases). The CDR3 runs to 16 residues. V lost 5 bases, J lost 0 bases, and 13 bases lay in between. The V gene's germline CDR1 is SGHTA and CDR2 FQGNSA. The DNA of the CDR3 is TGTGCCAGCAGCATTTATGGGGGGGCAACTAATGAAAAACTGTTTTTT. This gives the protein CASSIYGGATNEKLFF.

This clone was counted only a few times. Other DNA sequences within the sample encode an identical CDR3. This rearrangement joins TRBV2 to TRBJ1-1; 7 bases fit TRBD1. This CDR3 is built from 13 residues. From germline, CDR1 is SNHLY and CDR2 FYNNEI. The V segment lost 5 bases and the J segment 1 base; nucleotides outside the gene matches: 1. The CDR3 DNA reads TGTGCCAGCAGTAGACAGGGGAACACTGAAGCTTTCTTT. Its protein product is CASSRQGNTEAFF.

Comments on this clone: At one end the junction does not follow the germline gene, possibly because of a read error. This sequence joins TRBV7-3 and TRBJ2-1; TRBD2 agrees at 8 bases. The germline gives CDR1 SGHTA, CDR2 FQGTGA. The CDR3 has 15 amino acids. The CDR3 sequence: CASSLSSGSFNEQFF. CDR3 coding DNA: TGTGCCAGCAGCTTATCTAGCGGGTCCTTCAATGAGCAGTTCTTC. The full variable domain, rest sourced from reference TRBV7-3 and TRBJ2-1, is GAGVSQTPSNKVTEKGKYVELRCDPISGHTALYWYRQSLGQGPEFLIYFQGTGAADDSGLPNDRFFAVRPEGSVSTLKIQRTERGDSAVYLCASSLSSGSFNEQFFGPGTRLTVL.

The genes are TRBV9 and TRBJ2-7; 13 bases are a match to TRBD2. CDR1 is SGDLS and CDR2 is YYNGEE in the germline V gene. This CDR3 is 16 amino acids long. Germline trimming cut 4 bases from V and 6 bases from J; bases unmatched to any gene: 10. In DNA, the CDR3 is TGTGCCAGCAGCCCCCGGACTAGCGGGAGCCGGGGCGAGCAGTACTTC. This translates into CASSPRTSGSRGEQYF.

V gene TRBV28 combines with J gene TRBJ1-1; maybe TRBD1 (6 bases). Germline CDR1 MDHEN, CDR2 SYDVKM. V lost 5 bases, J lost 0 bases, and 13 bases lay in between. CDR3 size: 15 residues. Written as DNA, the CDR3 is TGTGCCAGCAGTCCCGGACAGTTTATGAACACTGAAGCTTTCTTT. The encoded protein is CASSPGQFMNTEAFF. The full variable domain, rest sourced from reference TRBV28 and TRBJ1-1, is DVKVTQSSRYLVKRTGEKVFLECVQDMDHENMFWYRQDPGLGLRLIYFSYDVKMKEKGDIPEGYSVSREKKERFSLILESASTNQTSMYLCASSPGQFMNTEAFFGQGTRLTVV.

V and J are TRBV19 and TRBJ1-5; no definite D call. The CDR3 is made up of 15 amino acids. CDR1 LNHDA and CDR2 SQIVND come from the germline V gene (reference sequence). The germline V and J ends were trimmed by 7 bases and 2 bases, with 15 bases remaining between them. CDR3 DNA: TGTGCCAGTACCGAGGTGATGAGAGGCAATCAGCCCCAGCATTTT. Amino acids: CASTEVMRGNQPQHF. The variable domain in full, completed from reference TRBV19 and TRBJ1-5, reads DGGITQSPKYLFRKEGQNVTLSCEQNLNHDAMYWYRQDPGQGLRLIYYSQIVNDFQKGDIAEGYSVSREKKESFPLTVTSAQKNPTAFYLCASTEVMRGNQPQHFGDGTRLSIL.

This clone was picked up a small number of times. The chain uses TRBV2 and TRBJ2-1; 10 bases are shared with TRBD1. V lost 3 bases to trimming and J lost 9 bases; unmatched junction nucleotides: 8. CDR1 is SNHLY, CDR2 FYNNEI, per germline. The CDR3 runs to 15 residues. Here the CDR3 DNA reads TGTGCCAGCAGTGACCGGACAGGGGGTTCGCCTGAGCAGTTCTTC. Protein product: CASSDRTGGSPEQFF.

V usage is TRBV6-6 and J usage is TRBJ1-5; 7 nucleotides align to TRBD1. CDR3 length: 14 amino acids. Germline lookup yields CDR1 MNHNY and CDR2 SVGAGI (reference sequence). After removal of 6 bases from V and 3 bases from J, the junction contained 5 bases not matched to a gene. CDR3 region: CASRLGQVNQPQHF. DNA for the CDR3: TGTGCCAGCAGACTAGGACAGGTCAATCAGCCCCAGCATTTT.

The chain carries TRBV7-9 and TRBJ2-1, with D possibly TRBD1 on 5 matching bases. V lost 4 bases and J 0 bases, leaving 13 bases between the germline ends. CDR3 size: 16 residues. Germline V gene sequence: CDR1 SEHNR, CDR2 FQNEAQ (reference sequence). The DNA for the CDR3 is TGTGCCAGCAGCTCCAGGGTTACGAGCTCCTACAATGAGCAGTTCTTC. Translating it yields CASSSRVTSSYNEQFF.

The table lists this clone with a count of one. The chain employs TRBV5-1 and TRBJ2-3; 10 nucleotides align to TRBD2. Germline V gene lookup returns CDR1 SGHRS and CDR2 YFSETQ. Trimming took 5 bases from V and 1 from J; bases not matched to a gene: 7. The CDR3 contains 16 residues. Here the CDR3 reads CASRPAGGPRTDTQYF. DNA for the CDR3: TGCGCCAGCAGACCAGCGGGAGGGCCACGCACAGATACGCAGTATTTT.